This TCR beta chain is drawn from a study of T and B cells in COVID-19 patients. General study findings and limits: Clonality of TRB repertoires was high in active COVID-19; recovery brought above-healthy diversity and richness. There were some 2,300 TCR clusters exclusive to the recovered cohort, a few dozen with low generation probability.

TRB was amplified from approximately 250-480 ng of blood genomic DNA. By its share, this clonotype is medium-sized. What it binds is unknown. TRB rearrangements were amplified by multiplex PCR with BIOMED2 TRB-A/B primers. MiXCR was run by TCRdb on the multiplex PCR reads, yielding one entry per CDR3 protein. Of some 14,000 distinct CDR3 sequences listed, less than 30% are singletons. This CDR3 is built from 14 residues. Trimming shortened V by 6 bases and J by 1 base, and 15 bases separated the two germline ends. Germline V gives CDR1 SQVTM, CDR2 ANQGSEA. The chain uses TRBV29-1 and TRBJ1-1; D perhaps matches TRBD1 (6 bases). What was sequenced was blood. The source of this sequence is a human donor who had recovered from COVID-19. For the CDR3, the DNA is TGCAGCGTCTCCAGGGGATTGGCGAACACTGAAGCTTTCTTT. Its protein product is CSVSRGLANTEAFF.